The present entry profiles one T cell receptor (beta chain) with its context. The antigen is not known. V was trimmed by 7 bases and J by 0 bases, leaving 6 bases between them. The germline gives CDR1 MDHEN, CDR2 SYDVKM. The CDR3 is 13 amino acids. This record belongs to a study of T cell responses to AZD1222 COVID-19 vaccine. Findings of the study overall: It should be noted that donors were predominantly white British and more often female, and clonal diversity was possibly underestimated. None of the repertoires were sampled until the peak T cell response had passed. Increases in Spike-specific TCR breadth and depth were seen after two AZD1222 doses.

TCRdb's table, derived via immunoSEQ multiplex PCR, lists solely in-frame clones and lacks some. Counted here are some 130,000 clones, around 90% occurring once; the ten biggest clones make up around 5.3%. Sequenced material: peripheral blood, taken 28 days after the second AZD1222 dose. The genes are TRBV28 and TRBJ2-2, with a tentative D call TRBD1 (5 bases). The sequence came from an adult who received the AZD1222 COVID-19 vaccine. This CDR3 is CASKGTNTGELFF. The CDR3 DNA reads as TGTGCCAGCAAGGGGACGAACACCGGGGAGCTGTTTTTT. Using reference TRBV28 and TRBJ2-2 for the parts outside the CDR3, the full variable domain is DVKVTQSSRYLVKRTGEKVFLECVQDMDHENMFWYRQDPGLGLRLIYFSYDVKMKEKGDIPEGYSVSREKKERFSLILESASTNQTSMYLCASKGTNTGELFFGEGSRLTVL.